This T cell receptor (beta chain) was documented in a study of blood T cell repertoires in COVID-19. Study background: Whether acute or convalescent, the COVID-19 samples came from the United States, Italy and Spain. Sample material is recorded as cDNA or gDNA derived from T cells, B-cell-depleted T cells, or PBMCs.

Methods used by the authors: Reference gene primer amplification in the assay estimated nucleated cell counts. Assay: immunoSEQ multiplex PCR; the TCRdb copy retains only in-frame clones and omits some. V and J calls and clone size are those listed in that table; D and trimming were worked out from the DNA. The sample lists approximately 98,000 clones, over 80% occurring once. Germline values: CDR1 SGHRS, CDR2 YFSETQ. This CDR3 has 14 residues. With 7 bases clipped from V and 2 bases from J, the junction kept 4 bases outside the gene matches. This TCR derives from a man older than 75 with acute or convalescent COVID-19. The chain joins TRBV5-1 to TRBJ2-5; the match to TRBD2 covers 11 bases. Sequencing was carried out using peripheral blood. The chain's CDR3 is CASDLAGGQETQYF. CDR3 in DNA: TGCGCCAGCGATCTAGCGGGGGGACAAGAGACCCAGTACTTC.